Listed below are T cell receptor beta chains from one sample, sequenced in a study of spatial heterogeneity in lung cancer. TCRdb ran MiXCR on the 5' RACE reads and lists one entry per CDR3 protein. The sample carries about 110,000 distinct CDR3 sequences, less than 14% recorded once. Sequencing was performed on PBMCs, taken at follow-up. The receptor source for this set is a female donor with early-stage non-small cell lung cancer. Both conserved end residues are trimmed from each CDR3. Clone size is not always given. Where it is, it says once, few, many or a class for expanded clones.

CDR3aa: ASSDQDRIKETQY; j_gene: TRBJ2-5; v_gene: TRBV10-1; len: 13; abundance: .
CDR3aa: SVGARLAGETQY; j_gene: TRBJ2-5; v_gene: TRBV29-1; len: 12; abundance: many
CDR3aa: ASSSWTGGKGTEAF; j_gene: TRBJ1-1; v_gene: TRBV6-5; len: 14; abundance: .
CDR3aa: ATGPGGETQY; j_gene: TRBJ2-5; v_gene: TRBV10-3; len: 10; abundance: many
CDR3aa: ASSPGPSGTRRELF; j_gene: TRBJ2-2; v_gene: TRBV7-8; len: 14; abundance: few
CDR3aa: ASSLTLGTNTEAF; j_gene: TRBJ1-1; v_gene: TRBV6-5; len: 13; abundance: .
CDR3aa: ASTGGLSGANVLT; j_gene: TRBJ2-6; v_gene: TRBV2; len: 13; abundance: few
CDR3aa: ASSTLRTGHEQF; j_gene: TRBJ2-1; v_gene: TRBV10-2; len: 12; abundance: many
CDR3aa: ASSPGLAGYNEQF; j_gene: TRBJ2-1; v_gene: TRBV12-3/TRBV12-4; len: 13; abundance: few
CDR3aa: SARGTGSLNTEAF; j_gene: TRBJ1-1; v_gene: TRBV20-1; len: 13; abundance: .
CDR3aa: ASSPETGERETQY; j_gene: TRBJ2-5; v_gene: TRBV11-1; len: 13; abundance: few
CDR3aa: ASSYKGGGRQPQH; j_gene: TRBJ1-5; v_gene: TRBV7-2; len: 13; abundance: few
CDR3aa: ASSIKPPRGKYEQY; j_gene: TRBJ2-7; v_gene: TRBV28; len: 14; abundance: few
CDR3aa: AIRLGQMNTEAF; j_gene: TRBJ1-1; v_gene: TRBV10-3; len: 12; abundance: many
CDR3aa: ASSEKPGQGGYEQY; j_gene: TRBJ2-7; v_gene: TRBV10-1; len: 14; abundance: few
CDR3aa: ASSQARIPSGEQY; j_gene: TRBJ2-7; v_gene: TRBV3-1; len: 13; abundance: few
CDR3aa: ASSQGGRGHTGELF; j_gene: TRBJ2-2; v_gene: TRBV3-2; len: 14; abundance: .
CDR3aa: RATSRAAAREQY; j_gene: TRBJ2-7; v_gene: TRBV20-1; len: 12; abundance: many
CDR3aa: ASSPWTGSRANYGYT; j_gene: TRBJ1-2; v_gene: TRBV9; len: 15; abundance: few
CDR3aa: SVTRQALDQETQY; j_gene: TRBJ2-5; v_gene: TRBV29-1; len: 13; abundance: many
CDR3aa: ASFDSSAVTDTQY; j_gene: TRBJ2-3; v_gene: TRBV6-6; len: 13; abundance: .
CDR3aa: ASSLEVFGELF; j_gene: TRBJ2-2; v_gene: TRBV5-1; len: 11; abundance: many
CDR3aa: AISESTGRGNYGYT; j_gene: TRBJ1-2; v_gene: TRBV10-3; len: 14; abundance: .
CDR3aa: ASSLLGPPRAF; j_gene: TRBJ1-1; v_gene: TRBV11-2; len: 11; abundance: many
CDR3aa: ASSAFSRGQETQY; j_gene: TRBJ2-5; v_gene: TRBV12-3/TRBV12-4; len: 13; abundance: .
CDR3aa: ASSWGQGRETQY; j_gene: TRBJ2-5; v_gene: TRBV7-9; len: 12; abundance: many
CDR3aa: ASYLGGGYT; j_gene: TRBJ1-2; v_gene: TRBV12-3/TRBV12-4; len: 9; abundance: .
CDR3aa: ASSTLLADTQY; j_gene: TRBJ2-3; v_gene: TRBV16; len: 11; abundance: .
CDR3aa: ATSRDSGLAVYNEQF; j_gene: TRBJ2-1; v_gene: TRBV15; len: 15; abundance: few
CDR3aa: ASSPGTSGRGLYSNQPQH; j_gene: TRBJ1-5; v_gene: TRBV7-8; len: 18; abundance: .
CDR3aa: SVRSGANVLT; j_gene: TRBJ2-6; v_gene: TRBV20-1; len: 10; abundance: few
CDR3aa: ASRTGTVLGEKLF; j_gene: TRBJ1-4; v_gene: TRBV19; len: 13; abundance: many
CDR3aa: ATSTLNRGKADTQY; j_gene: TRBJ2-3; v_gene: TRBV24-1; len: 14; abundance: few
CDR3aa: ASSLDRVRRDNQPQH; j_gene: TRBJ1-5; v_gene: TRBV18; len: 15; abundance: .
CDR3aa: ASSPVTSTDTQY; j_gene: TRBJ2-3; v_gene: TRBV18; len: 12; abundance: few
CDR3aa: SARATRANYGYT; j_gene: TRBJ1-2; v_gene: TRBV20-1; len: 12; abundance: .
CDR3aa: VSSIFSTDTQY; j_gene: TRBJ2-3; v_gene: TRBV7-2; len: 11; abundance: .
CDR3aa: ASSLGRGRTNEKLF; j_gene: TRBJ1-4; v_gene: TRBV11-2; len: 14; abundance: .
CDR3aa: ASSLGSRGNYGYT; j_gene: TRBJ1-2; v_gene: TRBV5-4; len: 13; abundance: many
CDR3aa: ASSPSQRNTEAF; j_gene: TRBJ1-1; v_gene: TRBV18; len: 12; abundance: many
CDR3aa: ASSADRVSNEKLF; j_gene: TRBJ1-4; v_gene: TRBV9; len: 13; abundance: few
CDR3aa: SVAQGDNEQF; j_gene: TRBJ2-1; v_gene: TRBV29-1; len: 10; abundance: many
CDR3aa: ATSTSGRKGADTQY; j_gene: TRBJ2-3; v_gene: TRBV15; len: 14; abundance: many
CDR3aa: ASSVSSGSSYNEQF; j_gene: TRBJ2-1; v_gene: TRBV7-3; len: 14; abundance: few
CDR3aa: ASNAGAGTDTQY; j_gene: TRBJ2-3; v_gene: TRBV7-9; len: 12; abundance: many
CDR3aa: SVDGNYGYT; j_gene: TRBJ1-2; v_gene: TRBV29-1; len: 9; abundance: many
CDR3aa: ASSLLATPNYGYT; j_gene: TRBJ1-2; v_gene: TRBV5-5; len: 13; abundance: many
CDR3aa: ASRSGPTYEQY; j_gene: TRBJ2-7; v_gene: TRBV19; len: 11; abundance: .
CDR3aa: ASSLGMGGGQPQH; j_gene: TRBJ1-5; v_gene: TRBV10-2; len: 13; abundance: many
CDR3aa: ASSLDRTKSYNEQF; j_gene: TRBJ2-1; v_gene: TRBV5-6; len: 14; abundance: .
CDR3aa: VSSFRRIRSYNEQF; j_gene: TRBJ2-1; v_gene: TRBV12-3/TRBV12-4; len: 14; abundance: .
CDR3aa: SVELRLGTEAF; j_gene: TRBJ1-1; v_gene: TRBV29-1; len: 11; abundance: many
CDR3aa: ASSLYAGSSYNEQF; j_gene: TRBJ2-1; v_gene: TRBV28; len: 14; abundance: .
CDR3aa: ATSEGLSSYNEQF; j_gene: TRBJ2-1; v_gene: TRBV24-1; len: 13; abundance: few
CDR3aa: ASRKTSPRKPGNTIY; j_gene: TRBJ1-3; v_gene: TRBV6-2/TRBV6-3; len: 15; abundance: few
CDR3aa: ASSVLQGGSVYGYT; j_gene: TRBJ1-2; v_gene: TRBV9; len: 14; abundance: .
CDR3aa: ASSKSPTSYNEQF; j_gene: TRBJ2-1; v_gene: TRBV4-3; len: 13; abundance: many
CDR3aa: ASGRNYNEQF; j_gene: TRBJ2-1; v_gene: TRBV9; len: 10; abundance: .
CDR3aa: ASSPQDRGPIYNEQF; j_gene: TRBJ2-1; v_gene: TRBV18; len: 15; abundance: few
CDR3aa: ASSSRPPRDWSSGNTIY; j_gene: TRBJ1-3; v_gene: TRBV7-8; len: 17; abundance: many